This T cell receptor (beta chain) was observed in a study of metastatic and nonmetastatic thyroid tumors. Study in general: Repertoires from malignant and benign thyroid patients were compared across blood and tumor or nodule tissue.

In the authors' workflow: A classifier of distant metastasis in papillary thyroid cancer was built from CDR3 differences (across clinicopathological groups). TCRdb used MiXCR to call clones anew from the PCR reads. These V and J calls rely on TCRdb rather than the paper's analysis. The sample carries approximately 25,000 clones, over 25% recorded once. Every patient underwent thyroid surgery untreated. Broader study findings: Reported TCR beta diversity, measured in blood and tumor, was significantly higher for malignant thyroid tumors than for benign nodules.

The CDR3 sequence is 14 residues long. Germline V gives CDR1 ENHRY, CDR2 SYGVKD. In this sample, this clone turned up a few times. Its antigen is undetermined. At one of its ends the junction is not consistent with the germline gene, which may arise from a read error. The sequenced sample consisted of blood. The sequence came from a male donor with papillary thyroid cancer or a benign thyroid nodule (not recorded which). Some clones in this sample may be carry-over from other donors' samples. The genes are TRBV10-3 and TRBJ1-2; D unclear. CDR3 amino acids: CAISDSIAGRGYTF. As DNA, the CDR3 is TGTGCCATTAGTGATTCGATCGCGGGGAGAGGCTACACCTTC.